Shown below are 18 T cell receptor beta chains from a single sample sequenced in a study of tumor-infiltrating lymphocytes in primary liver carcinoma. Blood RNA came from unsorted whole blood; germline DNA was also extracted. Production of TCR beta cDNA used approximately 0.55 ug total RNA together with a constant-region primer. Three-round nested multiplex PCR performed with slightly modified ARM-PCR produced the TCR beta libraries. A C-beta reverse primer and TRBV1-TRBV30 forward primers served in each of the first two PCR rounds, at 9 to 11 cycles apiece. MiXCR, run by TCRdb on the multiplex PCR reads, gives a single entry per CDR3 protein. The profile shows fewer than 350,000 distinct CDR3 sequences, more than 55% of them singletons. The sample consisted of peripheral blood. Receptors originate from a man aged 35 to 55 with primary liver carcinoma and hepatitis B virus infection.

The chain recombines TRBV7-9 with TRBJ2-5; 8 positions agree with TRBD1. The CDR3 runs to 13 residues. The J segment lost 7 bases and the V segment lost 4 bases, leaving 5 bases of the junction unmatched. Germline V lookup: CDR1 SEHNR, CDR2 FQNEAQ (reference sequence). CDR3 in amino acids: CASSSQGAGTQYF. CDR3 DNA: TGTGCCAGCAGCTCCCAGGGGGCCGGGACCCAGTACTTC.

This clonotype was counted only a few times. The chain combines TRBV28 with TRBJ1-4; D call uncertain. Deletions cut 6 bases from V and 6 bases from J, with 11 bases between. Germline V gene sequence: CDR1 MDHEN, CDR2 SYDVKM. This CDR3 is built from 13 residues. This CDR3 reads CASSSDIDEKLFF. The CDR3 bases are TGTGCCAGCAGCTCTGACATAGATGAAAAACTGTTTTTT.

With regard to this clonotype: This sequence may be a read error, since a much larger clone differs from it by one base. J is TRBJ2-7 and V is TRBV4-2; 9 bases align to TRBD2. Unmatched junction bases numbered 9, after V lost 3 bases and J lost 3 bases. CDR3 length: 16 amino acids. The V gene's germline CDR1 is LGHNA and CDR2 YNFKEQ. This CDR3 is CASSHSGPSGDYEQYF. The CDR3 nucleotides read TGTGCCAGCAGCCACAGTGGTCCTAGCGGGGACTACGAGCAGTACTTC.

A word on this clonotype: At one end, the junction sequence differs from germline, possibly due to a read error. V is TRBV11-1 and J is TRBJ2-1; TRBD2 matches 7 bases. Germline V gives CDR1 SGHAT, CDR2 FQDESV (reference sequence). This CDR3 has 17 residues. CDR3 nucleotides: TGTGCTAGCAGCTTACGGGACGGGGGACTAACCGGGAATGAGCAGTTCTTC. Translation gives CASSLRDGGLTGNEQFF.

Ten or more counts support this clonotype. The chain joins TRBV4-3 to TRBJ1-2, with D uncertain. Trimming took off 2 bases at V and 6 bases at J, with 4 bases between the two ends. Per germline, CDR1 LGHNA and CDR2 YSLEER. This CDR3 region has 11 residues. The chain's CDR3 is CASSQIDGYTF. CDR3 DNA: TGCGCCAGCAGCCAAATTGATGGCTACACCTTC.

The chain recombines TRBV2 with TRBJ1-4; 7 nucleotides match TRBD1. Germline trimming cut 7 bases from V and 7 bases from J; bases unmatched to any gene: 9. The CDR3 is made up of 14 amino acids. From germline, CDR1 is SNHLY and CDR2 FYNNEI. CDR3 sequence reads: CASIVEGGGEKLFF. CDR3 nucleotide sequence: TGTGCCAGCATTGTGGAAGGGGGCGGTGAAAAACTGTTTTTT.

This clonotype showed up just a few times. The chain recombines TRBV7-8 with TRBJ1-2; 7 bases match TRBD1. The CDR3 covers 13 residues. Germline-derived CDR1 and CDR2 are SGHVS and FQNEAQ. V was pared by 5 bases and J by 4 bases, with 4 bases of the junction left unmatched. The DNA of the CDR3 is TGTGCCAGCAGCGGACGGGACAGCTATGGCTACACCTTC. This codes for CASSGRDSYGYTF. Full variable domain (outside the CDR3, taken from reference TRBV7-8 and TRBJ1-2): GAGVSQSPRYKVAKRGQDVALRCDPISGHVSLFWYQQALGQGPEFLTYFQNEAQLDKSGLPSDRFFAERPEGSVSTLKIQRTQQEDSAVYLCASSGRDSYGYTFGSGTRLTVV.

On this clonotype: The junction does not match germline at one end; this may be a read error. The V call is TRBV12-3 or TRBV12-4, the J call TRBJ2-1; either TRBD1 or TRBD2 may fit D (5 bases each). This CDR3 comprises 13 residues. DNA for the CDR3: TGTGTCAGCAGTGGGGACGGATACAATGAGCAGTTCTTC. Its protein is CVSSGDGYNEQFF.

This chain joins TRBV29-1 and TRBJ2-7; 7 bases match TRBD2. Trimming took 1 base from V and 4 from J; bases not matched to a gene: 10. Germline CDR1 reads SQVTM; CDR2 reads ANQGSEA. The CDR3 totals 15 residues. CDR3 nucleotide sequence: TGCAGCGTTGAAGCCCGAGACGGGGAGGGTTACGAGCAGTACTTC. This encodes CSVEARDGEGYEQYF.

The table lists this clonotype with many counts. The V call is TRBV12-3 or TRBV12-4, the J call TRBJ2-3, with 12 bases fitting TRBD2. The V gene end was trimmed by 8 bases and the J gene end by 0 bases; junction bases not matched to a gene: 6. The length of the CDR3 is 16 residues. The CDR3 here is CASPPGLAGSTDTQYF. The CDR3 region has the DNA TGTGCCAGCCCCCCCGGACTAGCGGGAAGCACAGATACGCAGTATTTT.

The chain links TRBV30 to TRBJ2-2, with TRBD2 identical over 7 bases. CDR1 GTSNPN and CDR2 SVGIG come from the germline V gene (reference sequence). V lost 6 bases, J lost 1 base, and 17 bases stayed unmatched. The CDR3 has 18 residues. The DNA for the CDR3 is TGTGCCTGTAATTCAGGGTCCGGCGGGAGTAAGAACACCGGGGAGCTGTTTTTT. Translated, it gives CACNSGSGGSKNTGELFF.

This clonotype was counted at least ten times. The V and J genes are TRBV29-1 and TRBJ2-1; D unresolved. The CDR3 length is 13 residues. Germline V gene sequence: CDR1 SQVTM, CDR2 ANQGSEA. The ends were cut back, 4 bases at V and 9 bases at J, with 16 bases in the middle. CDR3 amino acids: CSVVNPSATEQFF. The DNA of the CDR3 is TGCAGCGTTGTAAACCCATCGGCTACTGAGCAGTTCTTC.

The rearrangement joins TRBV6-6 to TRBJ1-2; no reliable D call. The germline V gene encodes CDR1 MNHNY and CDR2 SVGAGI (reference sequence). CDR3 size: 12 residues. Trimming stripped 4 bases from V and 6 bases from J, with 9 bases between. As DNA, the CDR3 is TGTGCCAGCAGTTCTCCAGTGAATGGCTACACCTTC. It yields the protein CASSSPVNGYTF.

In the case of this clonotype: This could be a read error, since a much larger clone is one nucleotide away. The V and J genes are TRBV6-5 and TRBJ2-7, with TRBD2 matching over 9 bases. The trim removed 2 bases at V and 0 bases at J, leaving 17 bases unmatched. This CDR3 is 20 amino acids long. Germline V gives CDR1 MNHEY, CDR2 SVGAGI. This CDR3 is CASSYLYGTSPSAPSYEQYF. CDR3 nucleotide sequence: TGTGCCAGCAGTTACCTTTACGGGACTAGCCCATCGGCACCCTCCTACGAGCAGTACTTC.

Regarding this clonotype: The junction departs from germline at one end; a sequencing error may be responsible. The chain employs TRBV5-4 and TRBJ2-1; tentative D call: TRBD2 (5 bases). Per the germline V gene, CDR1 is SGHNT and CDR2 is YYREEE (reference sequence). The CDR3 loop spans 14 amino acids. The CDR3 bases are TGTGTCAGCAGCTTGACGGGATTTAGTAATGAGCAGTTCTTC. Translated: CVSSLTGFSNEQFF.

This clonotype occurred once. The J gene is TRBJ2-2, the V gene TRBV6-5, with D perhaps TRBD1 (5 bases). The germline V gene encodes CDR1 MNHEY and CDR2 SVGAGI. The V gene lost 0 bases and the J gene lost 7 bases, with 12 bases spanning the gap. The CDR3 spans 15 residues. In DNA form, the CDR3 reads TGTGCCAGCAGTTACTCAACAGGCTGGAGCGGGGAGCTGTTTTTT. Its protein is CASSYSTGWSGELFF.

With regard to this clonotype: A much larger clone differs from this one at a single base, so this may be a read error. The rearrangement joins TRBV6-2 or TRBV6-3 to TRBJ1-6; D gene ambiguous. This CDR3 comprises 16 residues. Germline CDR1 and CDR2: MNHEY and SVGEGT. The CDR3 sequence is CASSPKKGRSGSPVHF. The CDR3 DNA reads as TGTGCCAGCAGCCCCAAGAAAGGGCGGTCCGGGTCACCCGTCCACTTT.

This clonotype was detected once. This could be a read error, since a much larger clone is one nucleotide away. This chain uses TRBV28 with TRBJ2-7; possibly TRBD1 for D (6 bases). This CDR3 region has 12 residues. Germline CDR1 and CDR2: MDHEN and SYDVKM. The CDR3: CARSYRVGEQYF. The CDR3 DNA reads TGTGCCAGAAGTTACAGGGTCGGCGAGCAGTACTTC.